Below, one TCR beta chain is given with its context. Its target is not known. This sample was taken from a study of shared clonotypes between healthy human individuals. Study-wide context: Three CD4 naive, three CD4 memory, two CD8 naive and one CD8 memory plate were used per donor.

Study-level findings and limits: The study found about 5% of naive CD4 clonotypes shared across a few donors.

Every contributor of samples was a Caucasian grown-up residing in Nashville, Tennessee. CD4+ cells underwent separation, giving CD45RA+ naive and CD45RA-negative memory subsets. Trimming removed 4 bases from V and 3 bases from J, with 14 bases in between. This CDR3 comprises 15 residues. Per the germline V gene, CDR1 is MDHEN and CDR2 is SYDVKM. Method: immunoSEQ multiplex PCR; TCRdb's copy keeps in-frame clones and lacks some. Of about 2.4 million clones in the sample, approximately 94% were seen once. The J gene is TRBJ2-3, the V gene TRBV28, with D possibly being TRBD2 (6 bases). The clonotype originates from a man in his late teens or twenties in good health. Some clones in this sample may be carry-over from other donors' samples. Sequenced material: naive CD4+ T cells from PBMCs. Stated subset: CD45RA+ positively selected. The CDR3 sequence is CASSSAGRRTDTQYF. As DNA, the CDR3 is TGTGCCAGCAGTTCTGCGGGACGGAGGACAGATACGCAGTATTTT.